The sequence of this T cell receptor beta chain was determined in a study of T-cell reconstitution after alpha-beta-depleted transplantation in children. Findings and caveats of the study: Surviving recipient cells, namely T cells and thymic progenitors, were the source of high day-60 TCRbeta diversity in some patients. T-cell counts and diversity were attributed mostly to newly produced T cells one year after transplant. Approximately two months post-transplant, alpha-beta T cells reportedly originated from several hundred expanded graft clones.

Unique molecular identifiers were built into the TCRbeta library. TCRdb fed the PCR reads into MiXCR, producing one record per CDR3 protein. The profile shows over 200,000 distinct CDR3 sequences, approximately 11% of them singletons. A word on this clonotype: Antigen unknown.

Trimming cost V 6 bases and J 0 bases, with 12 bases left between them. Germline V gene lookup returns CDR1 LNHDA and CDR2 SQIVND (reference sequence). The CDR3 is 16 amino acids. V and J are TRBV19 and TRBJ2-6, with unresolved D. Sample: PBMCs, taken before TCRalphabeta/CD19-depleted stem cell transplant. The clonotype was recovered from a child under two years old with acute myeloid leukemia, due to receive a stem cell transplant. The CDR3 region is CASSHRLVSGANVLTF. CDR3 nucleotide sequence: TGTGCCAGTAGCCATAGGTTGGTCTCTGGGGCCAACGTCCTGACTTTC. The variable domain in full, completed from reference TRBV19 and TRBJ2-6, reads DGGITQSPKYLFRKEGQNVTLSCEQNLNHDAMYWYRQDPGQGLRLIYYSQIVNDFQKGDIAEGYSVSREKKESFPLTVTSAQKNPTAFYLCASSHRLVSGANVLTFGAGSRLTVL.